These T cell receptor beta chains were read from a single sample in a study of T cell clusters in autoimmune cytopenias. Following a re-call of the multiplex PCR reads, TCRdb has one entry per CDR3 protein and lacks DNA. The sample holds approximately 5,000 distinct CDR3 sequences. The same data also contributed to another study, on T cell repertoires in aging, cancer and after chemotherapy.

What was sequenced was peripheral blood. Every receptor here comes from a human donor in good health. CDR3s include the opening cysteine and the closing phenylalanine or tryptophan. Size tells how often a clone was seen (once, few, many) or the class of an expanded clone, and some rows leave it out.

17 | TRBJ2-1 | medium-sized | TRBV12-3/TRBV12-4 | CASSSLRSSGGYNEQFF
15 | TRBJ1-3 | NA | TRBV6-1 | CATRPGQWDGNTIYF
14 | TRBJ2-7 | NA | TRBV7-2 | CASSPRTGGYEQYF
17 | TRBJ2-5 | medium-sized | TRBV27 | CASSLSFIGAGQETQYF
11 | TRBJ2-2 | NA | TRBV12-3/TRBV12-4 | CASRLAGELFF
14 | TRBJ1-4 | NA | TRBV30 | CAWQTGSANEKLFF
14 | TRBJ1-2 | NA | TRBV12-3/TRBV12-4 | CASTSPGRTYGYTF
14 | TRBJ2-7 | NA | TRBV6-2/TRBV6-3 | CASSKETGDHEQYF
18 | TRBJ2-1 | NA | TRBV7-2 | CASSLVGLSGGPYNEQFF
16 | TRBJ2-1 | medium-sized | TRBV6-5 | CASSYSRLADYNEQFF
17 | TRBJ2-5 | NA | TRBV5-1 | CASSLGVSDRAQETQYF
17 | TRBJ2-2 | medium-sized | TRBV19 | CASSISQTVANTGELFF
15 | TRBJ2-4 | NA | TRBV20-1 | CSAYQAGGAKNIQYF
15 | TRBJ1-5 | NA | TRBV5-5 | CASSTYDRGMEPQHF
13 | TRBJ1-1 | NA | TRBV6-5 | CASTPGEATEAFF
17 | TRBJ2-7 | NA | TRBV7-9 | CASSGTPSGKSSYEQYF
16 | TRBJ2-3 | medium-sized | TRBV27 | CASSLRHSVSTDTQYF
16 | TRBJ1-2 | medium-sized | TRBV6-5 | CASSYSIRQSVTGYTF
16 | TRBJ2-2 | medium-sized | TRBV19 | CASSFVAGAVTGELFF
16 | TRBJ2-5 | large | TRBV11-1 | CASSTRQGRSQETQYF
12 | TRBJ1-2 | medium-sized | TRBV6-5 | CASNQGSSGYTF
14 | TRBJ1-1 | NA | TRBV27 | CASSIQGVNTEAFF
16 | TRBJ2-1 | medium-sized | TRBV18 | CASSPETGTAYNEQFF
16 | TRBJ2-6 | NA | TRBV4-3 | CASSQALISGANVLTF
17 | TRBJ2-3 | large | TRBV29-1 | CSAEGVQGARDTDTQYF
13 | TRBJ2-7 | NA | TRBV30 | CAWTNGQTYEQYF
14 | TRBJ1-2 | NA | TRBV5-5 | CASSLWGGNYGYTF
11 | TRBJ1-2 | medium-sized | TRBV19 | CASGSNYGYTF
15 | TRBJ1-6 | medium-sized | TRBV19 | CASSVEQGANSPLHF
13 | TRBJ2-1 | medium-sized | TRBV19 | CASSIGNDNEQFF
13 | TRBJ1-1 | NA | TRBV6-1 | CASSWDRTAEAFF
12 | TRBJ2-3 | NA | TRBV30 | CAWSTGKLKQYF
14 | TRBJ2-1 | NA | TRBV6-2/TRBV6-3 | CASGARGWDNEQFF
14 | TRBJ2-1 | medium-sized | TRBV5-6 | CASSDGTGWNEQFF
16 | TRBJ1-2 | NA | TRBV15 | CATSRDRMQGGYGYTF
15 | TRBJ2-1 | NA | TRBV10-3 | CAISGTGRQNNEQFF